A single sample is the source of the 32 T cell receptor beta chains below, sequenced in a study of cytomegalovirus exposure and HLA in healthy donors. PCR was performed using 60 Vbeta and 13 Jbeta primers. Repertoires were generated with immunoSEQ multiplex PCR, while TCRdb's copy carries only in-frame clones and drops some. The data contain 90,000 to 100,000 clones, 60% to 80% of them seen just once; the ten biggest clones take up over 15%. Material: PBMCs. The receptors stem from a woman aged 55-69 years in good health and CMV-seropositive.

For this clone: Other DNA sequences in this sample translate to the same CDR3. V gene TRBV15 combines with J gene TRBJ1-1; the D is unclear. Deletions cut 1 base from V and 1 base from J, with 4 bases between. The length of the CDR3 is 13 residues. CDR1 is LNHNV, CDR2 YYDKDF, per germline (reference sequence). CDR3 protein: CATSRAGNTEAFF. CDR3 DNA: TGTGCCACCAGCAGAGCCGGGAACACTGAAGCTTTCTTT.

The chain carries TRBV5-1 and TRBJ2-3; D gene unclear. The CDR3 has 13 amino acids. CDR1 is SGHRS and CDR2 is YFSETQ in the germline V gene. With 4 bases removed from V and 0 bases from J, the gap between germline ends came to 6 bases. CDR3 protein: CASSVGSTDTQYF. The CDR3 DNA reads TGCGCCAGCAGCGTCGGGAGCACAGATACGCAGTATTTT. The variable domain in full, completed from reference TRBV5-1 and TRBJ2-3, reads KAGVTQTPRYLIKTRGQQVTLSCSPISGHRSVSWYQQTPGQGLQFLFEYFSETQRNKGNFPGRFSGRQFSNSRSEMNVSTLELGDSALYLCASSVGSTDTQYFGPGTRLTVL.

The genes are TRBV30 and TRBJ1-2; D gene unclear. The CDR3 extends over 14 amino acids. The V gene's germline CDR1 is GTSNPN and CDR2 SVGIG (reference sequence). Trimming cost V 3 bases and J 4 bases, with 15 bases left between them. CDR3 DNA sequence: TGTGCCTGGAGGGAGCTAGCGGGCCTCTATGGCTACACCTTC. As protein: CAWRELAGLYGYTF. Filled out from reference TRBV30 and TRBJ1-2, the complete variable domain reads SQTIHQWPATLVQPVGSPLSLECTVEGTSNPNLYWYRQAAGRGLQLLFYSVGIGQISSEVPQNLSASRPQDRQFILSSKKLLLSDSGFYLCAWRELAGLYGYTFGSGTRLTVV.

CDR3 DNA sequence: TGTGCCAGTAAGCTCGATTACAATGAGCAGTTCTTC. Amino acids: CASKLDYNEQFF. J is TRBJ2-1 and V is TRBV19, with no clear D. This CDR3 has 12 amino acids. Trimming removed 7 bases at V and 4 bases at J, with 8 bases between. Germline loops: CDR1 LNHDA, CDR2 SQIVND (reference sequence).

This chain uses TRBV30 with TRBJ2-3; unclear D gene. The CDR3 spans 15 residues. The V gene's germline CDR1 is GTSNPN and CDR2 SVGIG (reference sequence). Trimming took 2 bases from V and 0 from J, leaving 12 bases between them. The CDR3 reads CAWSRVGGSTDTQYF. Written as DNA, the CDR3 is TGTGCCTGGAGTCGGGTGGGTGGCAGCACAGATACGCAGTATTTT. The entire variable domain, with the rest obtained from reference TRBV30 and TRBJ2-3, is as follows: SQTIHQWPATLVQPVGSPLSLECTVEGTSNPNLYWYRQAAGRGLQLLFYSVGIGQISSEVPQNLSASRPQDRQFILSSKKLLLSDSGFYLCAWSRVGGSTDTQYFGPGTRLTVL.

The chain recombines TRBV5-1 with TRBJ2-3, with 13 bases matching TRBD2. This CDR3 is built from 16 residues. The germline V gene has CDR1 SGHRS and CDR2 YFSETQ. Trimming removed 2 bases from V and 1 base from J; junction bases left unmatched: 1. The CDR3 bases are TGCGCCAGCAGCTTCACTAGCGGGGGGGGCACAGATACGCAGTATTTT. This encodes CASSFTSGGGTDTQYF.

This chain joins TRBV5-4 and TRBJ2-5; TRBD2 is a possible D gene (5 bases). This CDR3 comprises 16 residues. Per the germline V gene, CDR1 is SGHNT and CDR2 is YYREEE (reference sequence). V was pared by 2 bases and J by 5 bases, with 19 bases between. CDR3 nucleotides: TGTGCCAGCAGCTTCGGAAAGCGAGGCCGCGGGGAGACCCAGTACTTC. Its translation: CASSFGKRGRGETQYF.

The V call is TRBV9, the J call TRBJ2-7, with D tentatively TRBD1 (6 bases). V dropped 4 bases and J dropped 3 bases, with 17 bases sitting between them. The CDR3 runs 15 residues. Looked up from germline, CDR1 is SGDLS and CDR2 is YYNGEE. The CDR3 protein is CASSPTPQTGYEQYF. Here the CDR3 DNA reads TGTGCCAGCAGCCCGACCCCACAGACAGGCTACGAGCAGTACTTC.

Here the CDR3 reads CAISDSRGETEAFF. CDR3 DNA: TGTGCCATCAGTGACTCCAGGGGCGAGACTGAAGCTTTCTTT. The chain links TRBV10-3 to TRBJ1-1, with D maybe TRBD1 (6 bases). The V gene lost 3 bases and the J gene lost 5 bases, with 13 bases spanning the gap. Germline values: CDR1 ENHRY, CDR2 SYGVKD. This CDR3 spans 14 amino acids.

The rearrangement links TRBV9 to TRBJ1-1, with D possibly matching TRBD1 (6 bases). CDR1 and CDR2 from the germline V gene are SGDLS and YYNGEE. The CDR3 is 12 residues long. The V end was cut by 3 bases, the J end by 5 bases, with 8 bases between. CDR3 DNA sequence: TGTGCCAGCAGCGAGGGGGGGACTGAAGCTTTCTTT. Translation gives CASSEGGTEAFF.

A note on this clone: At one boundary the junction diverges from the germline segment, which might be a read error. The V and J genes are TRBV7-7 and TRBJ2-1; no clear D. Germline assignment: CDR1 SSHAT and CDR2 FNYEAQ (reference sequence). The CDR3 has 13 residues. CDR3 region: CASSLTQRNEQFF. In nucleotides, the CDR3 is TGTGCTAGCAGCCTTACACAGAGAAATGAGCAGTTCTTC. Full variable domain (outside the CDR3, taken from reference TRBV7-7 and TRBJ2-1): GAGVSQSPRYKVTKRGQDVTLRCDPISSHATLYWYQQALGQGPEFLTYFNYEAQPDKSGLPSDRFSAERPEGSISTLTIQRTEQRDSAMYRCASSLTQRNEQFFGPGTRLTVL.

For this clone: One end of the junction varies from germline; a read error may be responsible. The J gene is TRBJ2-7, the V gene TRBV7-7, with 11 nucleotides matching TRBD1. CDR3 length: 13 amino acids. Germline CDR1 reads SSHAT; CDR2 reads FNYEAQ (reference sequence). The CDR3 is CASSRDRGYEQYF. DNA for the CDR3: TGTGCTAGCAGCCGGGACAGGGGGTACGAGCAGTACTTC.

The chain joins TRBV29-1 to TRBJ2-1; no firm D call. The CDR3 covers 11 residues. V was shortened by 7 bases and J by 9 bases, with 13 bases between the two germline ends. Germline loops: CDR1 SQVTM, CDR2 ANQGSEA. The CDR3: CSAFAAIEQFF. CDR3 DNA: TGCAGCGCCTTCGCGGCAATTGAGCAGTTCTTC.

Turning to this clone: Sequence at one end of the junction differs from germline and may be a read error. This sequence joins TRBV2 and TRBJ2-7; D is perhaps TRBD2 (6 bases). There are 15 residues in the CDR3. Germline assignment: CDR1 SNHLY and CDR2 FYNNEI. CDR3 amino acids: CASSEAREWSCEQYF. The DNA of the CDR3 is TGTGCCAGCAGTGAAGCTCGGGAGTGGTCCTGCGAGCAGTACTTC.

The V gene is TRBV27, the J gene TRBJ1-1, with 9 bases lining up with TRBD1. The germline V gene encodes CDR1 MNHEY and CDR2 SMNVEV (reference sequence). The CDR3 consists of 15 residues. Losses at the gene ends were 6 bases for V and 5 bases for J; bases not matched to a gene: 10. CDR3 sequence: CASSFSGTGRTEAFF. The CDR3 coding sequence is TGTGCCAGCAGCTTTTCCGGGACAGGGCGGACTGAAGCTTTCTTT.

The DNA of the CDR3 is TGTGCCAGCAGTTCCTATCAGCCCCAGCATTTT. It translates to CASSSYQPQHF. This chain uses TRBV28 with TRBJ1-5, with D hard to call. The ends were cut back, 4 bases at V and 5 bases at J, with 3 bases in the middle. Germline-derived CDR1 and CDR2 are MDHEN and SYDVKM. The CDR3 totals 11 residues.

This rearrangement joins TRBV10-2 to TRBJ1-3; D gene ambiguous. Germline V lookup: CDR1 WSHSY, CDR2 SAAADI. Trimming cost V 2 bases and J 4 bases, with 6 bases left between them. The CDR3 is 13 amino acids. CDR3 sequence: CASSEGLGNTIYF. The CDR3, as DNA: TGCGCCAGCAGTGAGGGCCTCGGAAACACCATATATTTT.

The chain combines TRBV9 with TRBJ1-2; 7 bases fit TRBD1. Germline trimming cut 6 bases from V and 4 bases from J; bases unmatched to any gene: 6. The CDR3 covers 13 residues. Per germline, CDR1 SGDLS and CDR2 YYNGEE. CDR3 sequence (DNA): TGTGCCAGCACGGGCAGGGACAGCTATGGCTACACCTTC. Protein product: CASTGRDSYGYTF.

V gene TRBV30 combines with J gene TRBJ2-2, with D maybe TRBD1 (5 bases). CDR1 and CDR2 (germline): GTSNPN, SVGIG (reference sequence). This CDR3 is built from 16 residues. The V end lost 4 bases, the J end lost 2 bases, and 17 bases lay between the germline ends. As DNA, the CDR3 is TGTGCCTGGAATCAGGGAAGCTACGTAAACACCGGGGAGCTGTTTTTT. Its translation: CAWNQGSYVNTGELFF.

The chain is built from TRBV28 and TRBJ2-5, with TRBD2 matching over 7 bases. The DNA end lines up better with TRBJ2-7; the J call may be wrong. The CDR3 spans 17 residues. In germline, CDR1 is MDHEN, CDR2 SYDVKM. The CDR3 here is CASTEERERRPWDEQYF. CDR3 in DNA: TGTGCCAGCACCGAAGAGCGGGAACGACGGCCGTGGGACGAGCAGTACTTC.

The rearrangement joins TRBV7-9 to TRBJ2-3; D perhaps matches TRBD2 (5 bases). The V and J ends lost 0 bases and 10 bases respectively, with 8 bases between them. This CDR3 has 12 residues. CDR1 is SEHNR and CDR2 is FQNEAQ in the germline V gene (reference sequence). This chain's CDR3 is CASSLATGAQYF. The CDR3, as DNA: TGTGCCAGCAGCTTAGCAACCGGGGCGCAGTATTTT. Together with reference TRBV7-9 and TRBJ2-3, the CDR3 gives the full variable domain: DTGVSQNPRHKITKRGQNVTFRCDPISEHNRLYWYRQTLGQGPEFLTYFQNEAQLEKSRLLSDRFSAERPKGSFSTLEIQRTEQGDSAMYLCASSLATGAQYFGPGTRLTVL.

V and J are TRBV7-2 and TRBJ2-7, with D perhaps matching TRBD2 (6 bases). This CDR3 is 15 amino acids long. Trimming took off 4 bases at V and 2 bases at J, with 15 bases between the two ends. Germline CDR1 reads SGHTA; CDR2 reads FQGNSA. CDR3 nucleotides: TGTGCCAGCAGCTGGGGGGTTGACAGCCCCTACGAGCAGTACTTC. It specifies CASSWGVDSPYEQYF.

The chain couples TRBV9 to TRBJ1-1; the D gene is possibly TRBD1 (6 bases). The germline V gene has CDR1 SGDLS and CDR2 YYNGEE. CDR3 length: 13 amino acids. Trimming pared 2 bases from V and 1 base from J, leaving 6 bases between. The CDR3 DNA reads TGTGCCAGCAGCGTGACAGGGAACACTGAAGCTTTCTTT. Translation gives CASSVTGNTEAFF.

The chain recombines TRBV27 with TRBJ1-1; 8 nucleotides match TRBD1. The CDR3 has 14 residues. Losses at the gene ends were 5 bases for V and 3 bases for J; bases not matched to a gene: 5. Germline CDR1 is MNHEY and CDR2 is SMNVEV (reference sequence). CDR3 residues: CASSRYRGYTEAFF. In DNA form, the CDR3 reads TGTGCCAGCAGTCGCTACAGGGGGTACACTGAAGCTTTCTTT.

This rearrangement joins TRBV5-1 to TRBJ2-2; 9 nucleotides agree with TRBD2. V shed 2 bases and J 6 bases; nucleotides not matched to a gene: 2. CDR1 and CDR2 from the germline V gene are SGHRS and YFSETQ. This CDR3 spans 14 amino acids. The CDR3 DNA sequence: TGCGCCAGCAGCTTTAGCGGGAGCTCCGGGGAGCTGTTTTTT. This sequence encodes CASSFSGSSGELFF.

V and J are TRBV29-1 and TRBJ2-7, with D perhaps matching TRBD2 (5 bases). This CDR3 contains 13 residues. Germline CDR1 is SQVTM and CDR2 is ANQGSEA. Trimming cost V 4 bases and J 5 bases, with 15 bases left between them. CDR3: CSVGRGVVDEQYF. CDR3 in DNA: TGCAGCGTTGGCCGGGGAGTTGTCGACGAGCAGTACTTC.

Worth noting for this clone: The same CDR3 can be traced to other DNA sequences in this sample. The V gene is TRBV2, the J gene TRBJ2-7; a possible D gene is TRBD1 (6 bases). CDR1 SNHLY and CDR2 FYNNEI come from the germline V gene. The CDR3 consists of 13 residues. V was cut by 6 bases and J by 2 bases, with 11 bases left in between. CDR3 DNA sequence: TGTGCCAGCAGCGTCAGGGGAACCTACGAGCAGTACTTC. Its translation is CASSVRGTYEQYF.

The chain is built from TRBV7-9 and TRBJ2-7; no reliable D call. Germline CDR1 and CDR2: SEHNR and FQNEAQ (reference sequence). The V gene lost 4 bases and the J gene lost 0 bases, with 7 bases spanning the gap. The CDR3 is made up of 13 amino acids. The DNA of the CDR3 is TGTGCCAGCAGCTCGACACCCTCCTACGAGCAGTACTTC. Amino acids: CASSSTPSYEQYF.

This clone was counted a single time. V gene TRBV28 combines with J gene TRBJ1-2; maybe TRBD1 (6 bases). The CDR3 consists of 13 residues. Germline CDR1 and CDR2: MDHEN and SYDVKM. Trimming stripped 2 bases from V and 8 bases from J, with 12 bases between. CDR3 region: CASSLGGAGGYTF. CDR3 nucleotide sequence: TGTGCCAGCAGTTTAGGGGGGGCCGGCGGCTACACCTTC.

The chain couples TRBV7-3 to TRBJ1-2; 8 bases agree with TRBD1. The V gene's germline CDR1 is SGHTA and CDR2 FQGTGA. CDR3 size: 13 residues. The J segment lost 6 bases and the V segment lost 5 bases, leaving 5 bases of the junction unmatched. The CDR3 is CASSPTGDNGYTF. CDR3 nucleotide sequence: TGTGCCAGCAGCCCGACAGGGGACAATGGCTACACCTTC.

There are a few counts of this clone. This chain joins TRBV7-9 and TRBJ1-4; TRBD1 matches at 8 bases. The CDR3 is 14 residues long. Germline V gene data show CDR1 as SEHNR and CDR2 as FQNEAQ (reference sequence). The V gene end was trimmed by 5 bases and the J gene end by 8 bases; junction bases not matched to a gene: 7. Here the CDR3 DNA reads TGTGCCAGCAGCCAAGGGACAGGCGGAGAAAAACTGTTTTTT. Encoded protein: CASSQGTGGEKLFF.

The rearrangement uses TRBV25-1 and TRBJ2-7, with a possible D match to TRBD2 (6 bases). Looked up from germline, CDR1 is MGHDK and CDR2 is SYGVNS. The V end was cut by 5 bases, the J end by 5 bases, with 16 bases between. The CDR3 covers 14 residues. CDR3 protein: CASSNFGEVDEQYF. The CDR3 DNA reads TGTGCCAGCAGTAATTTTGGGGAGGTCGACGAGCAGTACTTC.